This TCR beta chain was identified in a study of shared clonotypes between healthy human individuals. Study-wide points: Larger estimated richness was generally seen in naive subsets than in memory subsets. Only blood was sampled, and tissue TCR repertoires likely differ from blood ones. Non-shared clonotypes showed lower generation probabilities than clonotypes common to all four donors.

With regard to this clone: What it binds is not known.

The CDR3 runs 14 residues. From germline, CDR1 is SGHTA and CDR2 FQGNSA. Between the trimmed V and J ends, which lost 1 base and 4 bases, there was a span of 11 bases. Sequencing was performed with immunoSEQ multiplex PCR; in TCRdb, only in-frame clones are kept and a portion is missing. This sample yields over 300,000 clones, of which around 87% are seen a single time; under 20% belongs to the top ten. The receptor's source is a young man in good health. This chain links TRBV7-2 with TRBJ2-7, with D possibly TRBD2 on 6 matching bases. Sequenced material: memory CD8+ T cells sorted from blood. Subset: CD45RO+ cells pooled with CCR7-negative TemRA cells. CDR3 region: CASSLELAPYEQYF. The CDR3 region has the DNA TGTGCCAGCAGCTTAGAACTAGCCCCATACGAGCAGTACTTC.